The T cell receptor (beta chain) described here comes from a study of a mutant IDH1 vaccine in newly diagnosed glioma. Overall study findings and caveats: Pseudoprogression appeared independent of alterations in top peripheral clonotypes. Immune responses induced by vaccination arose in 90% to 95% of the patients.

The CDR3 totals 13 residues. V lost 3 bases to trimming and J lost 4 bases, with 9 bases between them. Germline V lookup: CDR1 LNHDA, CDR2 SQIVND (reference sequence). Generated by immunoSEQ multiplex PCR, the TCRdb table keeps only in-frame clones and is missing some. The sample contains approximately 33,000 clones, roughly 70% of which appear only once. Concerning this clone itself: Its target is unknown.

The time point was: week 47, end of study. A 20-mer mutant IDH1 peptide at 300 ug was injected subcutaneously with topical imiquimod. Patients received eight vaccinations in weeks 1, 3, 5, 7, 11, 15, 19, 23. This sequence joins TRBV19 and TRBJ1-2; D gene uncertain. This clonotype originated in a man aged 40-49 years with glioma. The source material was PBMCs, sampled from a glioma patient whose treatment included an IDH1 peptide vaccine. The CDR3 nucleotides read TGTGCCAGTAGTATCGGGGAGACCTATGGCTACACCTTC. Amino acid sequence: CASSIGETYGYTF.